This T cell receptor beta chain stems from a study of T-cell memory formation after mild COVID-19. In regard to this clonotype: The antigen is undetermined.

MiXCR, run by TCRdb on the 5' RACE reads, gives a single entry per CDR3 protein. This sample yields 110,000 to 150,000 distinct CDR3 sequences, of which about 25% are seen a single time; 24% belongs to the top ten. General study findings and limits: Pre-infection memory showed some responding clones, and this suggested that cross-reactive memory joined. Unconfirmed was the SARS-CoV-2 specificity of second-wave clones that peaked on day 37.

Germline values: CDR1 GTSNPN, CDR2 SVGIG (reference sequence). Between the trimmed V and J ends, which lost 0 bases and 10 bases, there was a span of 12 bases. The CDR3 consists of 12 residues. What was sequenced was PBMCs or a T cell subset sorted from them (not recorded which). This clonotype originated in an adult woman who had mild COVID-19 (a few samples of this study predate the infection). Cell type and time point are not known. The J gene is TRBJ1-1, the V gene TRBV30; D is unclear. The CDR3 nucleotides read TGTGCCTGGAGTGTCGACGACCTGGTAGCTTTCTTT. It specifies CAWSVDDLVAFF.